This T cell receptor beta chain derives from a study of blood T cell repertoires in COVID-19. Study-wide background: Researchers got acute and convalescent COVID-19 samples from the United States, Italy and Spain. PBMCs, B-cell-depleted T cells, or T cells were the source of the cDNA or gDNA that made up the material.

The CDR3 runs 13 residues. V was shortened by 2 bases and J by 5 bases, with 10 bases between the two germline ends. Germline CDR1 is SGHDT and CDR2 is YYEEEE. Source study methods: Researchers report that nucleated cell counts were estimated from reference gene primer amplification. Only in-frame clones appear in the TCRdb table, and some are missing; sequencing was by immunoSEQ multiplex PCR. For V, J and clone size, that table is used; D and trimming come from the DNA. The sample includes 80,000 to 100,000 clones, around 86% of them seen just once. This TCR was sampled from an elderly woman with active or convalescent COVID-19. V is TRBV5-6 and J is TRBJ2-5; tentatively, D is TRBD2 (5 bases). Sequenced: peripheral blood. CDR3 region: CASSFLAAETQYF. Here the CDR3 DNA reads TGTGCCAGCAGCTTTCTAGCCGCGGAGACCCAGTACTTC.